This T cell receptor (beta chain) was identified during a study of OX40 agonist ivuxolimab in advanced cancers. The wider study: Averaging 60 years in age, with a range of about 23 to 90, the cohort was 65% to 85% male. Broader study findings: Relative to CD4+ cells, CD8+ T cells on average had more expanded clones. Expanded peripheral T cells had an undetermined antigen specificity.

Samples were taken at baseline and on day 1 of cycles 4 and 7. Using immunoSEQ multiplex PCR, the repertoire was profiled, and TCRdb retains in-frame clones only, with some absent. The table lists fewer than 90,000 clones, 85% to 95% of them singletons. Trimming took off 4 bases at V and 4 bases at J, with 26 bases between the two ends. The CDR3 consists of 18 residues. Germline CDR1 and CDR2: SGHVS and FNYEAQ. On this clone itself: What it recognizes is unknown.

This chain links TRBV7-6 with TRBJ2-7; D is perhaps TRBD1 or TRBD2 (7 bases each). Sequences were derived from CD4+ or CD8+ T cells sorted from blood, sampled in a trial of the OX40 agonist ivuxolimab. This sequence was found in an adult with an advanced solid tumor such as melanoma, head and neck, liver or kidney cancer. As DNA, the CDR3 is TGTGCCAGCAGCTCCGGTCTGGGGGGGACAGAACATATGTACGAGCAGTACTTC. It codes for CASSSGLGGTEHMYEQYF.